The 2 T cell receptor beta chains in this list originate from one sample, sequenced in a study of T cell responses to AZD1222 COVID-19 vaccine. Here immunoSEQ multiplex PCR was the method, and the copy in TCRdb shows in-frame clones only, minus some. The data contain some 120,000 clones, 85% to 90% of them singletons. Sample: peripheral blood, taken on day 0 of AZD1222 vaccination. The receptors come from an adult in good health.

V usage is TRBV27 and J usage is TRBJ2-5; 7 bases fit TRBD2. Germline V gene data show CDR1 as MNHEY and CDR2 as SMNVEV (reference sequence). V shed 4 bases and J 0 bases; nucleotides not matched to a gene: 8. This CDR3 is 16 amino acids long. The CDR3 spells CASSSLSGGNQETQYF. The CDR3 DNA sequence: TGTGCCAGCAGTTCCCTCTCGGGGGGAAACCAAGAGACCCAGTACTTC.

The rearrangement uses TRBV2 and TRBJ2-2, with 10 bases matching TRBD1. This CDR3 comprises 16 residues. Germline-derived CDR1 and CDR2 are SNHLY and FYNNEI. V gave up 6 bases and J gave up 5 bases; unmatched junction bases: 9. The CDR3 nucleotides are TGTGCCAGCAGGTTGACAGGGGGCATTATGACCGGGGAGCTGTTTTTT. It codes for CASRLTGGIMTGELFF.